Described below is a single T cell receptor (beta chain) sequence and its context. This clone's antigen is unknown. Base-call qualities are not available, and no considerably larger clone is one nucleotide away. This sample stems from a study of CD8+CD57+ T cells in acquired aplastic anemia (dated by TCRdb to the late 2010s). Background on the whole study: A mean of about 3.2 ug of DNA, ranging from about 0.19 to 27.4 ug, was extracted from sorted CD4+ and CD8+ cells. CD8+CD57+ expansion was defined as a frequency above the mean frequency observed in healthy subjects.

What the work shows at the level of the full study, not this receptor alone: Roughly 30 CD8+ CDR3 sequences were shared between patients and controls but appeared highly expressed in patients and within their immunodominant clones. CD8+ Simpson's diversity did not differ significantly between patients and healthy controls (P=0.060).

The cysteine opens and the valine closes a CDR3 of 15 amino acids. Only the CDR3 DNA stays, 45 bases, in frame from base 1. The germline V gene encodes CDR1 MRHNA and CDR2 SNTAGT. Germline trimming: 2 bases from V, 9 bases from J; junction bases outside gene matches: 9. The patients picked for sequencing were ones in whom flow cytometry had shown an expansion of CD8+CD57+ cells. Every patient had severe acquired aplastic anemia, diagnosed using the International Study of Aplastic Anemia and Agranulocytosis and Camitta criteria. Patients had received no therapy at the time of blood sampling. The study deep-sequenced TCR repertoires of sorted CD4+ and CD8+ blood T cells from severe aplastic anemia patients and healthy subjects. Patients were enrolled under clinicaltrials.gov protocols 00001620, 01623167, 00001397, 00071045, 00081523 and 00961064 in the USA. Ficoll-Paque density gradient centrifugation was used to isolate peripheral blood mononuclear cells. Before DNA was extracted, CD4+ and CD8+ T cells were sorted using either FACS or magnetic beads.

TCR beta VDJ combination and CDR3 sequence profiling used genomic DNA as the template. An Illumina HiSeq 2000 was used for TCR repertoire sequencing. Per the source publication's procedure: Repertoires were assessed using TRBV/TRBJ rearrangement plots, CDR3 size and DJ length profiles, and Simpson's diversity index. Whichever DNA sequence was most abundant in the deep sequencing data was defined as the immunodominant clone. CDR3 amino acid sequences were screened for sharing across subjects and were compared with published repertoires and the VDJdb database. TCRdb trimmed public reads at Q25 via fastp, called clones via MiXCR and kept in-frame beta chains. Entries that share a CDR3 protein sequence are merged under the most common genes and DNA. These V and J calls derive from TCRdb rather than the authors' analysis. For this sample there are around 250,000 distinct CDR3 sequences; about 80% appear just once. Clones ranked in the top ten supply around 40% of the sample.

The chain is assembled from TRBV6-4 and TRBJ2-7, with 11 bases aligning to TRBD2. This receptor was obtained from a human donor with aplastic anemia. Sequenced material: sorted CD4+, CD8+, or CD8+CD57+ T cells (not recorded which) from PBMCs. The CDR3 has the sequence CASSDLAGGSDTQYV. The nucleotide sequence is TGTGCCAGCAGTGACCTAGCGGGAGGTTCGGATACGCAGTACGTC.